The 23 T cell receptor beta chains listed next were all sequenced from one sample in a study of vaccination effects on CD4 cells after COVID-19. The data were produced by immunoSEQ multiplex PCR, yet TCRdb's version contains in-frame clones alone and is incomplete. The table records approximately 58,000 clones, about 74% of them present only once. After less than twelve days in culture, the CD4+ T cells were isolated. These TCRs are of unknown antigen specificity. The material sequenced was CD4+ T cells from PBMCs cultured without peptide, taken before COVID-19 vaccination. These receptors originate from a human donor who received a COVID-19 vaccine.

This sequence joins TRBV18 and TRBJ2-5; 10 bases match TRBD1. Trimming cost V 3 bases and J 5 bases; bases outside gene matches: 6. The CDR3 covers 15 residues. Germline assignment: CDR1 KGHSH and CDR2 LQKENI. The CDR3 loop is CASSPWTGGSETQYF. In DNA form, the CDR3 reads TGTGCCAGCTCACCCTGGACAGGGGGATCGGAGACCCAGTACTTC.

The CDR3 region has the DNA TGTGCCAGCAGCTTGGCCGGGACAGGGAACACTGAAGCTTTCTTT. It is translated as CASSLAGTGNTEAFF. This chain joins TRBV5-6 and TRBJ1-1; 8 bases line up with TRBD1. V dropped 0 bases and J dropped 1; count of bases not matched to a gene: 2. The CDR3 sequence is 15 residues long. Germline V gene lookup returns CDR1 SGHDT and CDR2 YYEEEE.

This chain uses TRBV5-4 with TRBJ2-5; 9 bases are shared with TRBD2. The germline CDR1 and CDR2 sequences are SGHNT and YYREEE (reference sequence). This CDR3 has 15 residues. The J segment lost 0 bases and the V segment lost 2 bases, leaving 2 bases of the junction unmatched. Here the CDR3 reads CASSLASGDQETQYF. Here the CDR3 DNA reads TGTGCCAGCAGCTTAGCTAGCGGGGACCAAGAGACCCAGTACTTC.

This chain connects TRBV2 to TRBJ2-5; D gene uncertain. Trimming removed 4 bases at V and 7 bases at J, with 19 bases between. Germline V CDR1 and CDR2: SNHLY, FYNNEI. The CDR3 spans 15 residues. The CDR3: CASSGPGLTLGTQYF. In DNA, the CDR3 is TGTGCCAGCAGTGGCCCCGGCCTGACCCTGGGGACCCAGTACTTC. Complete variable domain (other parts from reference TRBV2 and TRBJ2-5): EPEVTQTPSHQVTQMGQEVILRCVPISNHLYFYWYRQILGQKVEFLVSFYNNEISEKSEIFDDQFSVERPDGSNFTLKIRSTKLEDSAMYFCASSGPGLTLGTQYFGPGTRLLVL.

The J gene is TRBJ1-2, the V gene TRBV7-3; TRBD1 might be the D (5 bases). Germline CDR1 SGHTA, CDR2 FQGTGA. CDR3 length: 14 amino acids. The V end was cut by 1 base, the J end by 8 bases, with 14 bases between. In nucleotides, the CDR3 is TGTGCCAGCAGCTTAAATGGGGGAAGTGGAGGCTACACCTTC. Protein product: CASSLNGGSGGYTF.

The rearrangement joins TRBV7-2 to TRBJ1-6; maybe TRBD1 (5 bases). The germline gives CDR1 SGHTA, CDR2 FQGNSA. CDR3 length: 13 residues. V was cut by 2 bases and J by 7 bases, with 6 bases left in between. The CDR3 DNA is TGTGCCAGCAGCTTATGGACAAATTCACCCCTCCACTTT. Translation: CASSLWTNSPLHF.

In its sample, this clone was seen a few times. V is TRBV28 and J is TRBJ1-3; weak D call: TRBD1 (6 bases). The CDR3 consists of 16 residues. Germline V CDR1 and CDR2: MDHEN, SYDVKM. With 4 bases removed from V and 4 bases from J, the gap between germline ends came to 17 bases. As DNA, the CDR3 is TGTGCCAGCAGTTCCGCCGGAGGGGGGCAAGGAAACACCATATATTTT. It translates to CASSSAGGGQGNTIYF.

The CDR3 loop is CASSNDGGFNEKLFF. CDR3 in DNA: TGTGCCAGCAGCAACGACGGGGGATTTAATGAAAAACTGTTTTTT. This chain uses TRBV6-5 with TRBJ1-4; D is perhaps TRBD1 (5 bases). The CDR3 covers 15 residues. Trimming stripped 6 bases from V and 4 bases from J, with 15 bases between. The germline gives CDR1 MNHEY, CDR2 SVGAGI.

This chain uses TRBV24-1 with TRBJ2-4, with TRBD2 matching over 8 bases. The CDR3 covers 14 residues. CDR1 is KGHDR, CDR2 SFDVKD, per germline. V was pared by 2 bases and J by 11 bases, with 7 bases of the junction left unmatched. The CDR3 protein is CATSDSRGERLQYF. The DNA of the CDR3 is TGTGCCACCAGTGATTCGCGGGGGGAGCGGCTTCAGTACTTC.

The chain links TRBV6-5 to TRBJ1-1, with 10 bases lining up with TRBD1. This CDR3 is 14 amino acids long. The germline gives CDR1 MNHEY, CDR2 SVGAGI. V trimming: 6 bases; J trimming: 5 bases; junction bases outside the gene matches: 6. The CDR3 spells CASSRDRGETEAFF. CDR3 sequence (DNA): TGTGCCAGCAGCAGGGACAGGGGAGAAACTGAAGCTTTCTTT.

The J gene is TRBJ1-4, the V gene TRBV19, with 9 bases identical to TRBD1. Germline-derived CDR1 and CDR2 are LNHDA and SQIVND (reference sequence). V gave up 4 bases and J gave up 6 bases; unmatched junction bases: 3. The CDR3 consists of 14 residues. The CDR3 nucleotides read TGTGCCAGTAGTAGACAGGGGGGCCATGAAAAACTGTTTTTT. Protein product: CASSRQGGHEKLFF.

This clone was seen just once. The chain links TRBV2 to TRBJ2-7, with D unresolved. Germline lookup yields CDR1 SNHLY and CDR2 FYNNEI. The CDR3 has 14 residues. Trimming took off 7 bases at V and 3 bases at J, with 16 bases between the two ends. Written as DNA, the CDR3 is TGTGCCAGCACAGAAGGGTTTAGGATCTACGAGCAGTACGTC. The encoded protein is CASTEGFRIYEQYV.

This chain links TRBV5-6 with TRBJ2-5, with TRBD1 matching 11 bases. Trimming cost V 3 bases and J 5 bases; bases outside gene matches: 3. CDR1 is SGHDT, CDR2 YYEEEE, per germline. This CDR3 has 14 amino acids. CDR3: CASSWDRGYETQYF. In nucleotides, the CDR3 is TGTGCCAGCAGCTGGGACAGGGGGTACGAGACCCAGTACTTC.

The gene calls are TRBV4-1 and TRBJ1-1; the D gene is possibly TRBD1 (5 bases). The CDR3 is 12 residues long. CDR1 MGHRA and CDR2 YSYEKL come from the germline V gene. Trimming pared 4 bases from V and 7 bases from J, leaving 10 bases between. The CDR3 DNA follows: TGCGCCAGCAGCCTCCAGCAGGGTGAAGCTTTCTTT. This encodes CASSLQQGEAFF.

The V call is TRBV19, the J call TRBJ1-5; D is uncertain. The CDR3 covers 13 residues. V was cut by 5 bases and J by 5 bases, with 10 bases left in between. Germline V gene sequence: CDR1 LNHDA, CDR2 SQIVND (reference sequence). The CDR3 sequence is CASSFRPHQPQHF. Here the CDR3 DNA reads TGTGCCAGTAGTTTTAGACCACATCAGCCCCAGCATTTT.

The chain carries TRBV19 and TRBJ1-1; D is possibly TRBD1 (6 bases). Looked up from germline, CDR1 is LNHDA and CDR2 is SQIVND (reference sequence). CDR3 length: 12 amino acids. V was trimmed by 5 bases and J by 4 bases, leaving 8 bases between them. The DNA of the CDR3 is TGTGCCAGTAGTGAACAGGGCACTGAAGCTTTCTTT. Amino acids: CASSEQGTEAFF.

The rearrangement uses TRBV19 and TRBJ1-2; no reliable D call. Looked up from germline, CDR1 is LNHDA and CDR2 is SQIVND (reference sequence). The CDR3 covers 14 residues. V was clipped by 6 bases and J by 3 bases, with 14 bases between them. The CDR3 here is CASREGIGDYGYTF. The DNA for the CDR3 is TGTGCCAGTAGAGAAGGGATCGGGGACTATGGCTACACCTTC.

J is TRBJ2-3 and V is TRBV24-1; the match to TRBD2 covers 9 bases. Trimming took 3 bases from V and 6 from J; bases not matched to a gene: 9. CDR1 is KGHDR, CDR2 SFDVKD, per germline. The CDR3 is made up of 16 amino acids. DNA of the CDR3: TGTGCCACCAGTGATCCTAGCGGGGCCACGTCGGATACGCAGTATTTT. It translates to CATSDPSGATSDTQYF.

The chain recombines TRBV6-1 with TRBJ2-3, with unresolved D. The V gene's germline CDR1 is MNHNS and CDR2 SASEGT. V lost 2 bases, J lost 2 bases, and 11 bases lay in between. The CDR3 has 15 residues. The CDR3 loop is CASSEWVTPTDTQYF. In nucleotides, the CDR3 is TGTGCCAGCAGTGAATGGGTGACACCCACAGATACGCAGTATTTT.

The chain couples TRBV3-1 (or the pseudogene TRBV3-2) to TRBJ1-2; no clear D. Trimming shortened V by 1 base and J by 2 bases, and 8 bases separated the two germline ends. The germline V gene encodes CDR1 LGHDT and CDR2 YNNKEL (reference sequence). This CDR3 is 14 amino acids long. CDR3 bases: TGTGCCAGCAGCCAAGTTCGAGGCAACTATGGCTACACCTTC. Its translation is CASSQVRGNYGYTF.

This clone was seen more than once but under ten times. The chain uses TRBV18 and TRBJ2-1; TRBD2 might be the D (5 bases). Trimming pared 1 base from V and 5 bases from J, leaving 12 bases between. This CDR3 contains 15 residues. Germline CDR1 is KGHSH and CDR2 is LQKENI. The CDR3 DNA follows: TGTGCCAGCTCACCACGTCTAGGGAGCCACAATGAGCAGTTCTTC. Translated: CASSPRLGSHNEQFF.

This chain joins TRBV13 and TRBJ1-3, with D uncertain. Trimming pared 5 bases from V and 7 bases from J, leaving 9 bases between. There are 12 residues in the CDR3. CDR1 and CDR2 (germline): PRHDT, FYEKMQ (reference sequence). The CDR3 DNA sequence: TGTGCCAGCAGCCGCCTCGGGAACACCATATATTTT. Translation: CASSRLGNTIYF.

The chain recombines TRBV4-1 with TRBJ1-4, with 7 nucleotides matching TRBD1. Looked up from germline, CDR1 is MGHRA and CDR2 is YSYEKL. V lost 2 bases, J lost 5 bases, and 11 bases stayed unmatched. The CDR3 has 17 amino acids. CDR3 residues: CASSQPTSGGGNEKLFF. CDR3 nucleotide sequence: TGCGCCAGCAGCCAACCTACCTCAGGGGGTGGGAATGAAAAACTGTTTTTT.